The 10 T cell receptor beta chains in this list originate from one sample, sequenced in a study of beta chain features in type 1 diabetes. Broader study findings: Among all four CD4+ subsets, Type 1 diabetes patients had TCRB CDR3s that were moderately but significantly shorter.

Every bit of the isolated RNA underwent reverse transcription, so sequencing read expressed TCRB transcripts. Sequenced by immunoSEQ multiplex PCR; TCRdb stores in-frame clones only, minus some. The sample consists of around 300,000 clones, about 15% of them appearing once. These receptors have no known antigen. Sequencing used naive CD4+ T cells from blood. All receptors derive from a young man with type 1 diabetes.

This chain joins TRBV29-1 and TRBJ1-4; no reliable D call. V shed 4 bases and J shed 3 bases, with 15 bases lying between them. Germline loops: CDR1 SQVTM, CDR2 ANQGSEA. This CDR3 is built from 15 residues. The CDR3 DNA reads TGCAGCGTTGGATGGAGGGCCGGGTCTAATGAAAAACTGTTTTTT. Residues: CSVGWRAGSNEKLFF.

The gene calls are TRBV27 and TRBJ2-1; TRBD1 aligns across 7 bases. The V and J ends lost 5 bases and 6 bases, in that order; junction bases with no gene match: 10. CDR1 and CDR2 (germline): MNHEY, SMNVEV (reference sequence). The CDR3 length is 15 residues. CDR3: CASSPWTGYPNEQFF. In nucleotides, the CDR3 is TGTGCCAGCAGTCCCTGGACAGGATATCCCAATGAGCAGTTCTTC.

This clone was counted a few times. The chain carries TRBV19 and TRBJ2-2; the D gene is possibly TRBD1 (6 bases). Germline V gene sequence: CDR1 LNHDA, CDR2 SQIVND (reference sequence). The CDR3 is made up of 15 amino acids. V was shortened by 5 bases and J by 5 bases, with 15 bases between the two germline ends. The CDR3 protein is CASSSGQLWTGELFF. The CDR3 DNA follows: TGTGCCAGTAGTTCCGGACAGTTGTGGACCGGGGAGCTGTTTTTT.

The V gene is TRBV5-1, the J gene TRBJ2-7, with D unresolved. V lost 0 bases and J lost 2, with 9 bases in between. In germline, CDR1 is SGHRS, CDR2 YFSETQ. CDR3 length: 14 amino acids. CDR3 sequence: CASSLAPAAYEQYF. The CDR3 DNA sequence: TGCGCCAGCAGCTTGGCCCCGGCGGCCTACGAGCAGTACTTC.

This clone was observed a few times. The CDR3 DNA is TGCAGCGTTGCGACTCTACATGGTCGTGGCTACACCTTC. Translated, it gives CSVATLHGRGYTF. The gene calls are TRBV29-1 and TRBJ1-2, with D hard to call. Germline assignment: CDR1 SQVTM and CDR2 ANQGSEA. The CDR3 has 13 residues. V lost 4 bases to trimming and J lost 7 bases, with 16 bases between them.

The V and J genes are TRBV5-4 and TRBJ2-5, with 10 bases fitting TRBD2. Germline CDR1 SGHNT, CDR2 YYREEE (reference sequence). The CDR3 spans 16 residues. J lost 0 bases, V lost 5 bases, and 7 bases had no gene match. CDR3 amino acids: CASSYGLAEYQETQYF. The CDR3 nucleotides are TGTGCCAGCAGTTACGGACTAGCGGAGTACCAAGAGACCCAGTACTTC.

This chain uses TRBV9 with TRBJ2-5; 8 bases agree with TRBD1. In germline, CDR1 is SGDLS, CDR2 YYNGEE. V gave up 4 bases and J gave up 4 bases; unmatched junction bases: 6. The CDR3 has 14 residues. Written as DNA, the CDR3 is TGTGCCAGCAGCCTAACCGGGACAGGAGAGACCCAGTACTTC. It codes for CASSLTGTGETQYF.

This clone has only a few counts. The J gene is TRBJ1-6, the V gene TRBV5-6; D is unresolved. V lost 0 bases to trimming and J lost 9 bases, with 7 bases between them. CDR1 is SGHDT, CDR2 YYEEEE, per germline. This CDR3 region has 13 residues. The CDR3 is CASSLGWASPLHF. The CDR3 bases are TGTGCCAGCAGCTTGGGGTGGGCTTCACCCCTCCACTTT.

This clone was detected a few times. The chain links TRBV5-4 to TRBJ1-1; D is unresolved. Germline CDR1 and CDR2: SGHNT and YYREEE (reference sequence). Trimming stripped 5 bases from V and 4 bases from J, with 12 bases between. This CDR3 contains 13 residues. CDR3: CASRVGGRTEAFF. The CDR3 DNA is TGTGCCAGCAGGGTTGGCGGTCGCACTGAAGCTTTCTTT. Full variable domain (outside the CDR3, taken from reference TRBV5-4 and TRBJ1-1): ETGVTQSPTHLIKTRGQQVTLRCSSQSGHNTVSWYQQALGQGPQFIFQYYREEENGRGNFPPRFSGLQFPNYSSELNVNALELDDSALYLCASRVGGRTEAFFGQGTRLTVV.

The chain links TRBV4-2 to TRBJ2-1; D unclear. Looked up from germline, CDR1 is LGHNA and CDR2 is YNFKEQ. V was pared by 4 bases and J by 7 bases, with 2 bases between. The CDR3 is made up of 10 amino acids. CDR3 sequence: CASSPNEQFF. CDR3 in DNA: TGTGCCAGCAGCCCAAATGAGCAGTTCTTC.